The clone carrying this T cell receptor beta chain was observed many times. Its antigen is not known. The source of the sample is a study of naive and memory T cell subsets. Two oligonucleotides, mixed equimolar, formed the beta constant-region primer covering TRBC1 and TRBC2. TCRdb independently ran MiXCR on the UMI-ligation and nested PCR reads; one entry per CDR3 protein. The table shows around 40,000 distinct CDR3 sequences, with 13% occurring only once. General study results and limits: Findings for naive and memory subsets could not be checked against ground truth. Over 85% of naive TCR sequences appeared only once after error correction, unlike memory subsets.

After the first PCR, alpha and beta chain libraries were processed separately. Germline V gives CDR1 SGHTA, CDR2 FQGTGA. The CDR3 is 15 residues long. V dropped 0 bases and J dropped 2 bases, with 11 bases sitting between them. The receptor was derived from a human donor in good health. The specimen was effector memory CD4+ T cells from blood. The sample's subset: effector memory, CD45RA- CD27-. The rearrangement uses TRBV7-3 and TRBJ2-7; D call uncertain. The CDR3 here is CASSLTFPGPYEQYF. The CDR3 nucleotides are TGTGCCAGCAGCTTAACGTTTCCGGGCCCCTACGAGCAGTACTTC. The full variable domain, with the rest looked up from reference TRBV7-3 and TRBJ2-7, is GAGVSQTPSNKVTEKGKYVELRCDPISGHTALYWYRQSLGQGPEFLIYFQGTGAADDSGLPNDRFFAVRPEGSVSTLKIQRTERGDSAVYLCASSLTFPGPYEQYFGPGTRLTVT.